These 25 T cell receptor beta chains were all obtained from the same sample, sequenced in a study of shared clonotypes between healthy human individuals. Only in-frame clones appear in the TCRdb table, and some are missing; sequencing was by immunoSEQ multiplex PCR. This repertoire shows about 1 million clones, under 80% found once; its top ten account for roughly 1.4%. The sequencing input was memory CD4+ T cells sorted from blood. Stated subset: CD45RA-negative fraction. These receptors all come from a man aged 18 to 30 in good health.

The chain employs TRBV9 and TRBJ2-1, with D uncertain. The CDR3 is 13 residues long. Germline loops: CDR1 SGDLS, CDR2 YYNGEE. Trimming cost V 0 bases and J 10 bases, with 11 bases left between them. In nucleotides, the CDR3 is TGTGCCAGCAGCGTAGCCCCAGCCCGAGAGCAGTTCTTC. It yields the protein CASSVAPAREQFF.

The chain couples TRBV7-2 to TRBJ2-5, with 8 bases lining up with TRBD1. From germline, CDR1 is SGHTA and CDR2 FQGNSA. Germline trimming cut 3 bases from V and 5 bases from J; bases unmatched to any gene: 11. The CDR3 has 16 residues. The CDR3 is CASSLTGAPRVETQYF. DNA for the CDR3: TGTGCCAGCAGCTTGACAGGGGCGCCCCGGGTGGAGACCCAGTACTTC. Full variable domain (missing parts from reference TRBV7-2 and TRBJ2-5): GAGVSQSPSNKVTEKGKDVELRCDPISGHTALYWYRQSLGQGLEFLIYFQGNSAPDKSGLPSDRFSAERTGGSVSTLTIQRTQQEDSAVYLCASSLTGAPRVETQYFGPGTRLLVL.

This clone was seen a handful of times. This rearrangement joins TRBV7-9 to TRBJ1-4, with D hard to call. The ends were cut back, 6 bases at V and 7 bases at J, with 18 bases in the middle. CDR1 is SEHNR and CDR2 is FQNEAQ in the germline V gene (reference sequence). This CDR3 is built from 15 residues. CDR3 in DNA: TGTGCCAGCAGATCCGATTTGGCGCGAGGTGAAAAACTGTTTTTT. It specifies CASRSDLARGEKLFF.

This sequence joins TRBV11-2 and TRBJ2-7; D could derive from TRBD1 or TRBD2 (5 bases each). CDR1 and CDR2 from the germline V gene are SGHAT and FQNNGV. The V gene lost 8 bases and the J gene lost 5 bases, with 19 bases spanning the gap. The CDR3 is made up of 14 amino acids. The DNA for the CDR3 is TGTGCCAGCGCATGGGACGCGATGGCTAACGAGCAGTACTTC. It specifies CASAWDAMANEQYF.

The genes are TRBV19 and TRBJ2-7, with D perhaps matching TRBD1 (6 bases). The germline V gene has CDR1 LNHDA and CDR2 SQIVND (reference sequence). This CDR3 has 14 amino acids. Between the trimmed V and J ends, which lost 5 bases and 4 bases, there was a span of 15 bases. The CDR3 coding sequence is TGTGCCAGTAGTCCCGGACAGACCAAATACGAGCAGTACTTC. Translating it yields CASSPGQTKYEQYF.

The genes are TRBV10-1 and TRBJ2-1; no clear D gene. The CDR3 has 14 amino acids. Germline loops: CDR1 WNHNN, CDR2 SYGVQD (reference sequence). V lost 6 bases and J 6 bases, leaving 15 bases between the germline ends. DNA of the CDR3: TGCGCCAGCAGCAGGAATGTGGCTAGCAATGAGCAGTTCTTC. This gives the protein CASSRNVASNEQFF.

This CDR3 reads CASGGTDDTQYF. The CDR3 DNA sequence: TGTGCCAGCGGTGGGACAGATGATACGCAGTATTTT. V and J are TRBV5-5 and TRBJ2-3; TRBD1 agrees at 7 bases. In germline, CDR1 is SGHKS, CDR2 YYEKEE (reference sequence). J lost 6 bases, V lost 7 bases, and 5 bases had no gene match. The CDR3 runs to 12 residues.

The rearrangement links TRBV6-4 to TRBJ2-1; the D is unclear. The CDR3 extends over 14 amino acids. In germline, CDR1 is MRHNA, CDR2 SNTAGT. V was cut by 5 bases and J by 2 bases, with 10 bases left in between. The DNA of the CDR3 is TGTGCCAGCAGTCCTCAGTCTACCTACAATGAGCAGTTCTTC. Translated, it gives CASSPQSTYNEQFF.

The rearrangement links TRBV2 to TRBJ2-5, with D perhaps TRBD2 (5 bases). Deletions cut 4 bases from V and 4 bases from J, with 16 bases between. CDR1 is SNHLY and CDR2 is FYNNEI in the germline V gene. This CDR3 has 15 residues. The CDR3 region has the DNA TGTGCCAGCAGTGTGTATATGCCGGGAACAGAGACCCAGTACTTC. It is translated as CASSVYMPGTETQYF.

The DNA of the CDR3 is TGTGCCAGCAATCAGGGGGCTGAAGCTTTCTTT. Amino acids: CASNQGAEAFF. V usage is TRBV2 and J usage is TRBJ1-1; 7 bases match TRBD1. Germline CDR1 is SNHLY and CDR2 is FYNNEI. V lost 7 bases and J lost 6; bases outside the gene matches: 2. The CDR3 has 11 amino acids.

This clone was picked up many times. Other DNA sequences in the sample encode the same CDR3. The chain couples TRBV30 to TRBJ1-1; 7 bases match TRBD1. Germline V lookup: CDR1 GTSNPN, CDR2 SVGIG (reference sequence). The CDR3 has 14 amino acids. V was clipped by 2 bases and J by 10 bases; unmatched bases: 13. The CDR3 sequence: CAWSREQGLGGAFF. DNA for the CDR3: TGTGCCTGGAGTAGGGAACAGGGGCTCGGAGGAGCTTTCTTT.

The chain combines TRBV9 with TRBJ2-3, with 11 bases aligning to TRBD2. CDR3 length equals 17 residues. Germline-derived CDR1 and CDR2 are SGDLS and YYNGEE. With 1 base clipped from V and 2 bases from J, the junction kept 6 bases outside the gene matches. The DNA of the CDR3 is TGTGCCAGCAGCGTACGGTCTAGCGGGGGGACCACAGATACGCAGTATTTT. It yields the protein CASSVRSSGGTTDTQYF.

CDR3 DNA: TGTGCCAGCAGCCAAGCTAACCTAGCGGGAGTAGATGAGCAGTTCTTC. Amino acids: CASSQANLAGVDEQFF. V is TRBV14 and J is TRBJ2-1; 10 bases map to TRBD2. Trimming cost V 1 base and J 8 bases; bases outside gene matches: 8. The CDR3 is 16 amino acids. Germline V CDR1 and CDR2: SGHDN, FVKESK.

This clone was detected only a few times. Other DNA sequences of this sample code for an identical CDR3. J is TRBJ2-7 and V is TRBV28; TRBD1 aligns across 7 bases. The CDR3 sequence is 14 residues long. CDR1 is MDHEN, CDR2 SYDVKM, per germline. The junction had 7 bases not matched to a gene; V was cut back by 4 bases and J by 4 bases. The CDR3 here is CASSSGTVPYEQYF. CDR3 in DNA: TGTGCCAGCAGTTCAGGGACAGTCCCTTACGAGCAGTACTTC.

This clone was seen only once. The chain uses TRBV15 and TRBJ2-2; 7 nucleotides align to TRBD2. This CDR3 has 17 amino acids. J lost 2 bases, V lost 1 base, and 7 bases had no gene match. The germline V gene encodes CDR1 LNHNV and CDR2 YYDKDF (reference sequence). Written as DNA, the CDR3 is TGTGCCACCAGCAGAGCCGGCCTAGCGGCTAACACCGGGGAGCTGTTTTTT. Residues: CATSRAGLAANTGELFF.

The V gene is TRBV4-2, the J gene TRBJ1-1; TRBD1 agrees at 10 bases. Trimming took 1 base from V and 3 from J; bases not matched to a gene: 8. Germline-derived CDR1 and CDR2 are LGHNA and YNFKEQ. This CDR3 has 17 amino acids. The CDR3: CASSQVGSGQGDTEAFF. As DNA, the CDR3 is TGTGCCAGCAGCCAAGTCGGTTCTGGACAGGGGGACACTGAAGCTTTCTTT.

V gene TRBV28 combines with J gene TRBJ2-1; D remains ambiguous. This CDR3 contains 14 residues. Germline V gene sequence: CDR1 MDHEN, CDR2 SYDVKM. Trimming left V 4 bases short and J 6 bases short, with 13 bases between. CDR3 nucleotide sequence: TGTGCCAGCAGTTCGACCCCTAGAGTCAATGAGCAGTTCTTC. It yields the protein CASSSTPRVNEQFF. Based on the CDR3 plus reference TRBV28 and TRBJ2-1, the full variable domain is DVKVTQSSRYLVKRTGEKVFLECVQDMDHENMFWYRQDPGLGLRLIYFSYDVKMKEKGDIPEGYSVSREKKERFSLILESASTNQTSMYLCASSSTPRVNEQFFGPGTRLTVL.

This clone came up many times. The gene calls are TRBV5-4 and TRBJ2-1, with 10 bases matching TRBD2. CDR3 size: 16 residues. Germline CDR1 is SGHNT and CDR2 is YYREEE (reference sequence). With 3 bases clipped from V and 0 bases from J, the junction kept 3 bases outside the gene matches. This chain's CDR3 is CASSSGLAFSYNEQFF. CDR3 in DNA: TGTGCCAGCAGCTCGGGACTAGCGTTCTCCTACAATGAGCAGTTCTTC.

The V gene is TRBV5-1, the J gene TRBJ1-1; no reliable D call. The length of the CDR3 is 14 residues. Germline CDR1 is SGHRS and CDR2 is YFSETQ. V gave up 0 bases and J gave up 4 bases, with 10 bases separating them. Here the CDR3 reads CASSLEGISTEAFF. The DNA of the CDR3 is TGCGCCAGCAGCTTGGAAGGGATCAGCACTGAAGCTTTCTTT.

In its sample, this clone was seen once. V and J are TRBV29-1 and TRBJ2-2; D is undetermined. This CDR3 has 15 amino acids. Trimming removed 5 bases from V and 2 bases from J, with 15 bases in between. CDR1 and CDR2 from the germline V gene are SQVTM and ANQGSEA. CDR3 nucleotides: TGCAGCGTTACCAGACAAAAATCCAACACCGGGGAGCTGTTTTTT. This codes for CSVTRQKSNTGELFF.

The table lists this clone with a count of one. The chain uses TRBV10-3 and TRBJ2-5; perhaps TRBD1 as D (6 bases). Germline lookup yields CDR1 ENHRY and CDR2 SYGVKD. V was trimmed by 5 bases and J by 5 bases, leaving 12 bases between them. CDR3 length: 13 amino acids. The CDR3 loop is CAISLRGWETQYF. The DNA of the CDR3 is TGTGCCATCAGTCTCAGGGGATGGGAGACCCAGTACTTC.

Concerning this clone: This same CDR3 is encoded by further DNA sequences in the sample. The gene calls are TRBV11-2 and TRBJ2-2; maybe TRBD1 (5 bases). This CDR3 spans 14 amino acids. Trimming took off 2 bases at V and 2 bases at J, with 6 bases between the two ends. The germline gives CDR1 SGHAT, CDR2 FQNNGV. The CDR3 protein is CASSLTGNTGELFF. The CDR3 nucleotides read TGTGCCAGCAGCTTAACAGGCAACACCGGGGAGCTGTTTTTT.

The chain couples TRBV7-8 to TRBJ1-2, with no clear D. The germline V gene has CDR1 SGHVS and CDR2 FQNEAQ. V lost 6 bases and J 4 bases, leaving 15 bases between the germline ends. The length of the CDR3 is 14 residues. The CDR3 loop is CASSHRIIRYGYTF. The CDR3 bases are TGTGCCAGCAGTCACCGGATCATCCGCTATGGCTACACCTTC.

The chain carries TRBV6-5 and TRBJ2-3, with 8 bases lining up with TRBD2. CDR1 and CDR2 from the germline V gene are MNHEY and SVGAGI. This CDR3 contains 16 residues. V was clipped by 4 bases and J by 1 base; unmatched bases: 7. The CDR3 loop is CASSSGRAGGTDTQYF. CDR3 nucleotide sequence: TGTGCCAGCAGTTCTGGGCGAGCGGGGGGCACAGATACGCAGTATTTT.

This chain links TRBV5-1 with TRBJ1-1; D is uncertain. Germline V lookup: CDR1 SGHRS, CDR2 YFSETQ. The CDR3 is made up of 14 amino acids. Trimming took off 4 bases at V and 5 bases at J, with 15 bases between the two ends. The CDR3 DNA is TGCGCCAGCAGCGAGAATTTGGGTCGAACTGAAGCTTTCTTT. Translating gives CASSENLGRTEAFF.